These 24 T cell receptor beta chains were all obtained from the same sample, sequenced in a study of blood T cells in healthy people across ages. A second PCR, run for roughly 6 to 11 cycles, used a sample-barcoded 5' primer plus a J-beta primer mix. TCRdb processed the 5' RACE reads anew with MiXCR; each CDR3 protein has one entry. The sample contains about 1.8 million distinct CDR3 sequences, 49% of which appear only once. The sequenced sample was blood. The receptor source for this set is a woman aged 40 to 49 in good health.

V is TRBV9 and J is TRBJ1-2; 8 bases fit TRBD1. This CDR3 contains 14 residues. Germline V gene data show CDR1 as SGDLS and CDR2 as YYNGEE. V shed 0 bases and J 8 bases; nucleotides not matched to a gene: 6. The CDR3 spells CASSVGQGARGYTF. As DNA, the CDR3 is TGTGCCAGCAGCGTAGGTCAGGGGGCGAGGGGCTACACCTTC. The variable domain in full, completed from reference TRBV9 and TRBJ1-2, reads DSGVTQTPKHLITATGQRVTLRCSPRSGDLSVYWYQQSLDQGLQFLIQYYNGEERAKGNILERFSAQQFPDLHSELNLSSLELGDSALYFCASSVGQGARGYTFGSGTRLTVV.

Only a few counts were recorded for this clonotype. The chain combines TRBV13 with TRBJ2-3; 12 bases match TRBD1. The CDR3 consists of 15 residues. The V gene's germline CDR1 is PRHDT and CDR2 FYEKMQ (reference sequence). The V gene end was trimmed by 8 bases and the J gene end by 4 bases; junction bases not matched to a gene: 7. DNA for the CDR3: TGTGCCAGCTCCACCGGGACAGGGGGCGCAGATACGCAGTATTTT. Its translation: CASSTGTGGADTQYF.

Comments on this clonotype: A read error may account for a junction end that differs from germline. The chain uses TRBV6-2 or TRBV6-3 and TRBJ2-1; unclear D gene. Germline V lookup: CDR1 MNHEY, CDR2 SVGEGT. The CDR3 contains 15 residues. CDR3 residues: CASGYSPRSYNEQFF. In DNA, the CDR3 is TGTGCCAGCGGTTACTCTCCGCGCTCCTACAATGAGCAGTTCTTC.

This clonotype has just one count. CDR3 sequence reads: CASSYDPGGSGTQYF. In DNA, the CDR3 is TGTGCCAGCAGTTATGATCCAGGGGGTTCAGGGACCCAGTACTTC. V and J are TRBV6-5 and TRBJ2-5; 7 bases are a match to TRBD1. The ends lost 3 bases at V and 7 bases at J; junction bases unmatched: 11. The CDR3 runs 15 residues. Germline lookup yields CDR1 MNHEY and CDR2 SVGAGI.

V and J are TRBV2 and TRBJ2-4; tentatively, D is TRBD2 (6 bases). Judging by the DNA end, TRBJ2-5 fits better; the J call may be wrong. This CDR3 has 16 residues. Germline V gives CDR1 SNHLY, CDR2 FYNNEI. CDR3 nucleotides: TGTGCCAGCAGTGATTGGTTGGGACTCAGACAAGAGACCCAGTACTTC. Translated, it gives CASSDWLGLRQETQYF.

About this clonotype itself: The junction does not match germline at one end; this may be a read error. The chain employs TRBV7-2 and TRBJ1-2; perhaps TRBD1 as D (5 bases). Per the germline V gene, CDR1 is SGHTA and CDR2 is FQGNSA. There are 15 residues in the CDR3. CDR3 in DNA: TGTGCCAGCAGCTTAGCCGGGACGGCTAACTATAGCTACACCTTC. It specifies CASSLAGTANYSYTF.

The genes are TRBV12-5 and TRBJ2-5; 8 bases map to TRBD1. Trimming removed 9 bases from V and 2 bases from J; junction bases left unmatched: 17. The CDR3 covers 17 residues. CDR1 and CDR2 (germline): LGHNT, FRNRAP. This CDR3 reads CASAIGQGARFQETQYF. The CDR3 coding sequence is TGTGCTAGCGCCATAGGGCAGGGGGCCCGTTTTCAAGAGACCCAGTACTTC.

Regarding this clonotype: With a much larger clone just one base away, this may be a read error. This rearrangement joins TRBV27 to TRBJ2-1, with a possible D match to TRBD2 (6 bases). Germline CDR1 reads MNHEY; CDR2 reads SMNVEV (reference sequence). The CDR3 consists of 13 residues. The ends were cut back, 5 bases at V and 7 bases at J, with 12 bases in the middle. Written as DNA, the CDR3 is TGTGCCAGCAGTAGGGGACTCGGGAATGAGCAGTTCTTC. It yields the protein CASSRGLGNEQFF.

The J gene is TRBJ2-3, the V gene TRBV5-6; perhaps TRBD1 as D (6 bases). The CDR3 spans 17 residues. CDR1 and CDR2 from the germline V gene are SGHDT and YYEEEE. Trimming removed 6 bases from V and 2 bases from J, with 22 bases in between. Written as DNA, the CDR3 is TGTGCCAGCACCATAAAGAAGACAGGCCTTTACACAGATACGCAGTATTTT. Protein product: CASTIKKTGLYTDTQYF.

The CDR3 nucleotides are TGTGCCAGCAGCGTAGCTTCTAGTAGCACAGATACGCAGTATTTT. Amino acid sequence: CASSVASSSTDTQYF. The chain recombines TRBV9 with TRBJ2-3; D gene uncertain. Trimming left V 0 bases short and J 0 bases short, with 8 bases between. Germline V CDR1 and CDR2: SGDLS, YYNGEE. The length of the CDR3 is 15 residues.

This clonotype appeared many times. This chain uses TRBV12-3 or TRBV12-4 with TRBJ2-3; TRBD1 agrees at 8 bases. The CDR3 is 14 residues long. Trimming at V came to 6 bases and at J to 4 bases, leaving 6 bases not matched to a gene. The CDR3 nucleotides read TGTGCCAGCAGCCCGGACAGGGTGGCAGATACGCAGTATTTT. It encodes CASSPDRVADTQYF.

The V call is TRBV7-6, the J call TRBJ2-5; unclear D gene. Trimming left V 4 bases short and J 0 bases short, with 12 bases between. This CDR3 spans 15 amino acids. The germline V gene encodes CDR1 SGHVS and CDR2 FNYEAQ. CDR3 protein: CASSSEGANQETQYF. The CDR3, as DNA: TGTGCCAGCAGCTCAGAAGGCGCGAACCAAGAGACCCAGTACTTC.

This chain links TRBV14 with TRBJ2-1; possible D gene TRBD1, 6 bases. Germline V gene data show CDR1 as SGHDN and CDR2 as FVKESK. V lost 0 bases and J lost 4, with 13 bases in between. The length of the CDR3 is 16 residues. The CDR3 is CASSQDQSDSYNEQFF. As DNA, the CDR3 is TGTGCCAGCAGCCAAGATCAGTCGGACAGTTACAATGAGCAGTTCTTC. The full variable domain, its missing parts supplied by reference TRBV14 and TRBJ2-1, is EAGVTQFPSHSVIEKGQTVTLRCDPISGHDNLYWYRRVMGKEIKFLLHFVKESKQDESGMPNNRFLAERTGGTYSTLKVQPAELEDSGVYFCASSQDQSDSYNEQFFGPGTRLTVL.

This clonotype appeared many times. A junction end diverges from the germline sequence, so it may reflect a read error. The chain combines TRBV12-3 or TRBV12-4 with TRBJ1-5, with no clear D. This CDR3 region has 13 residues. The CDR3 is CASSLAGNQPQHF. DNA of the CDR3: TGTGCCAGCAGCTTAGCGGGCAATCAGCCCCAGCATTTT.

This chain links TRBV20-1 with TRBJ2-1; D is possibly TRBD1 or TRBD2 (6 bases each). The germline gives CDR1 DFQATT, CDR2 SNEGSKA (reference sequence). V was shortened by 0 bases and J by 9 bases, with 15 bases between the two germline ends. The CDR3 runs 14 residues. CDR3 coding DNA: TGCAGTGCTAGAGATGAGAGGGGGGTCTGTGAGCAGTTCTTC. This gives the protein CSARDERGVCEQFF.

The V and J genes are TRBV28 and TRBJ2-7, with 8 bases aligning to TRBD1. V was pared by 6 bases and J by 5 bases, with 6 bases of the junction left unmatched. This CDR3 is built from 13 residues. The germline gives CDR1 MDHEN, CDR2 SYDVKM. The CDR3 sequence: CASRPQGAHEQYF. The DNA for the CDR3 is TGTGCCAGCAGGCCTCAGGGGGCCCACGAGCAGTACTTC.

This chain links TRBV28 with TRBJ1-2, with 8 bases aligning to TRBD1. Germline assignment: CDR1 MDHEN and CDR2 SYDVKM. J gave up 4 bases and V 5 bases, and 12 bases lay outside the gene matches. The CDR3 has 16 amino acids. The CDR3 reads CASSPGQGRVSYGYTF. CDR3 nucleotide sequence: TGTGCCAGCAGTCCAGGACAGGGACGGGTCTCCTATGGCTACACCTTC.

The chain recombines TRBV6-2 or TRBV6-3 with TRBJ1-3; TRBD1 might be the D (5 bases). Germline values: CDR1 MNHEY, CDR2 SVGEGT. This CDR3 is built from 17 residues. Trimming cost V 0 bases and J 2 bases, with 14 bases left between them. In DNA form, the CDR3 reads TGTGCCAGCAGTTACTCCCGTCGGCAGGGTCCTGGAAACACCATATATTTT. Protein product: CASSYSRRQGPGNTIYF.

This clonotype has just a few counts. V is TRBV2 and J is TRBJ2-5; 8 bases are shared with TRBD2. From germline, CDR1 is SNHLY and CDR2 FYNNEI. The J segment lost 2 bases and the V segment lost 0 bases, leaving 11 bases of the junction unmatched. The CDR3 is 18 amino acids. CDR3 sequence reads: CASSEALRAGLAQETQYF. The CDR3 nucleotides read TGTGCCAGCAGTGAAGCGCTCAGAGCCGGACTAGCACAAGAGACCCAGTACTTC.

The gene calls are TRBV4-1 and TRBJ2-5; D is perhaps TRBD2 (6 bases). CDR3 length: 17 amino acids. The germline CDR1 and CDR2 sequences are MGHRA and YSYEKL. Trimming stripped 0 bases from V and 3 bases from J, with 17 bases between. CDR3 sequence: CASSQEDGGTLEETQYF. CDR3 DNA: TGCGCCAGCAGCCAAGAGGATGGAGGGACTTTGGAAGAGACCCAGTACTTC.

This clonotype came up many times. This chain uses TRBV29-1 with TRBJ2-5; D is possibly TRBD1 or TRBD2 (5 bases each). CDR1 SQVTM and CDR2 ANQGSEA come from the germline V gene. Trimming removed 1 base from V and 4 bases from J, with 13 bases in between. CDR3 length: 14 amino acids. The CDR3 spells CSVEGVGEPETQYF. In DNA form, the CDR3 reads TGCAGCGTTGAAGGAGTAGGGGAGCCAGAGACCCAGTACTTC.

This clonotype showed up just a few times. The rearrangement uses TRBV6-2 or TRBV6-3 and TRBJ1-2; TRBD1 agrees at 10 bases. The CDR3 has 13 residues. The V and J ends lost 5 bases and 6 bases, in that order; junction bases with no gene match: 3. The germline CDR1 and CDR2 sequences are MNHEY and SVGEGT. CDR3 amino acids: CASSTTGGNGYTF. The CDR3 bases are TGTGCCAGCAGTACGACAGGGGGCAATGGCTACACCTTC.

The rearrangement joins TRBV7-2 to TRBJ2-5; 9 bases match TRBD1. The germline V gene has CDR1 SGHTA and CDR2 FQGNSA. The trim removed 5 bases at V and 1 base at J, leaving 5 bases unmatched. This CDR3 region has 15 residues. For the CDR3, the DNA is TGTGCCAGCAGCCGGACAGGGGATTTCCAAGAGACCCAGTACTTC. Its translation: CASSRTGDFQETQYF.

The chain has TRBV28 and TRBJ1-6, with 7 positions matching TRBD1. Germline assignment: CDR1 MDHEN and CDR2 SYDVKM. The CDR3 spans 15 residues. Trimming cost V 5 bases and J 7 bases; bases outside gene matches: 8. In DNA form, the CDR3 reads TGTGCCAGCAGTCCTACAGGGGCGGTCAATTCACCCCTCCACTTT. This sequence encodes CASSPTGAVNSPLHF. The full variable domain, rest sourced from reference TRBV28 and TRBJ1-6, is DVKVTQSSRYLVKRTGEKVFLECVQDMDHENMFWYRQDPGLGLRLIYFSYDVKMKEKGDIPEGYSVSREKKERFSLILESASTNQTSMYLCASSPTGAVNSPLHFGNGTRLTVT.